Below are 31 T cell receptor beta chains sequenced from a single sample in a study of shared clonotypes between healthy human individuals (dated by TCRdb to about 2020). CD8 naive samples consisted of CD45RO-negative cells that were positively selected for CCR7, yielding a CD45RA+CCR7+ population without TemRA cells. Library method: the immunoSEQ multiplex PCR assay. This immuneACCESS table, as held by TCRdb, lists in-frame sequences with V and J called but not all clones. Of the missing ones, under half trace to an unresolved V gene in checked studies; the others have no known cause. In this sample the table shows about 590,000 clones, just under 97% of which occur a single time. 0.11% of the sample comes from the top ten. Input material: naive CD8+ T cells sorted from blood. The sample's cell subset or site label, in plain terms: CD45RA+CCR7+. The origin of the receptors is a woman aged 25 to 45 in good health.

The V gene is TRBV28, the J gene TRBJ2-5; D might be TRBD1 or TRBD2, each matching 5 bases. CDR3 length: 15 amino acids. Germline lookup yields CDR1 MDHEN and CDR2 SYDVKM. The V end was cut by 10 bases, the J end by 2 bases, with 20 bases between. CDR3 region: CATTLGAGPQETQYF. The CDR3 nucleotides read TGTGCCACTACGCTTGGGGCGGGTCCTCAAGAGACCCAGTACTTC.

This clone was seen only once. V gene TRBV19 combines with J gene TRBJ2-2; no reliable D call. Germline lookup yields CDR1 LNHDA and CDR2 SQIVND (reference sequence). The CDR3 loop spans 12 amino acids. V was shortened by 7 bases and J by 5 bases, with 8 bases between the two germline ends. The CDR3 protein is CASNKVTGELFF. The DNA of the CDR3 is TGTGCCAGTAATAAGGTTACCGGGGAGCTGTTTTTT.

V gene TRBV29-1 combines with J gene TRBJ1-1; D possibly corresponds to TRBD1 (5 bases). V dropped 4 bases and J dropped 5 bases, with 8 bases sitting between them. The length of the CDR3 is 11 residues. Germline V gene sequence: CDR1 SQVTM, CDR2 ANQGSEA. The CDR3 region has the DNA TGCAGCGTTGGTGGGGGTACTGAAGCTTTCTTT. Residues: CSVGGGTEAFF.

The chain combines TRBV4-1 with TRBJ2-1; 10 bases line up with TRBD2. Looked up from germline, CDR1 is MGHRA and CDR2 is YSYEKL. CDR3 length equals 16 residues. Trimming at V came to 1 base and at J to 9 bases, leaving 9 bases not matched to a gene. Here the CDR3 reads CASSQGRASGRPEQFF. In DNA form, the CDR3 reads TGCGCCAGCAGCCAAGGGCGGGCTAGCGGGAGACCTGAGCAGTTCTTC.

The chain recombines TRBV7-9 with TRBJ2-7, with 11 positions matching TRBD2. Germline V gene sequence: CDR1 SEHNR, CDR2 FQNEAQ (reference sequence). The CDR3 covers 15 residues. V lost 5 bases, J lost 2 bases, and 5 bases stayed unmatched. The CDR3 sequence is CASSETSGKPYEQYF. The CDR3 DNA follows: TGTGCCAGCAGCGAGACTAGCGGGAAACCCTACGAGCAGTACTTC.

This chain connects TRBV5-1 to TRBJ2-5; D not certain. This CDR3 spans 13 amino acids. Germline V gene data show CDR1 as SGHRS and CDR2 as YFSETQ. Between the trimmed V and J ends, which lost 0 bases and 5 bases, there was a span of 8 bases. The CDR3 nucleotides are TGCGCCAGCAGCTTGGTAGCTGTTGAGACCCAGTACTTC. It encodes CASSLVAVETQYF.

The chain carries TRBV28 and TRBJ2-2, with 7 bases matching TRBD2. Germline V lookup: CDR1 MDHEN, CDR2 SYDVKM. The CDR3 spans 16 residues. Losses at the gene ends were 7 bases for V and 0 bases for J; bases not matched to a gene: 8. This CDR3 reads CASNPHSGPNTGELFF. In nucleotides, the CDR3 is TGTGCCAGCAACCCGCATAGCGGGCCGAACACCGGGGAGCTGTTTTTT.

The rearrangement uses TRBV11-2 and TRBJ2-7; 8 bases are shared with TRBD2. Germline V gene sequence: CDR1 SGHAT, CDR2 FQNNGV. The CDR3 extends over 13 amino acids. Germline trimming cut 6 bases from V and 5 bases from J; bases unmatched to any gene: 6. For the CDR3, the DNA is TGTGCCAGCAGTAGCGGGACTGGAAACGAGCAGTACTTC. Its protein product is CASSSGTGNEQYF.

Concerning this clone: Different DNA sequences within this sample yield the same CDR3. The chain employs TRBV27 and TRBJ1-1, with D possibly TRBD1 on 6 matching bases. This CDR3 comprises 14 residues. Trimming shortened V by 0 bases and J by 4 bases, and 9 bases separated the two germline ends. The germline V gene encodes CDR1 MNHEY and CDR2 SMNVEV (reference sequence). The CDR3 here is CASSLSGASTEAFF. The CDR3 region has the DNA TGTGCCAGCAGTTTATCGGGGGCTTCCACTGAAGCTTTCTTT.

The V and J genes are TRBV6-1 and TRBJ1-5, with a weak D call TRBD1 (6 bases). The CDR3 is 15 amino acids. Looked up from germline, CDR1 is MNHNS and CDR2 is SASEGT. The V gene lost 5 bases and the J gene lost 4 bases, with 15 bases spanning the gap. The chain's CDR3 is CASSKGLQGNQPQHF. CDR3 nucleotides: TGTGCCAGCAGTAAAGGACTGCAGGGGAATCAGCCCCAGCATTTT.

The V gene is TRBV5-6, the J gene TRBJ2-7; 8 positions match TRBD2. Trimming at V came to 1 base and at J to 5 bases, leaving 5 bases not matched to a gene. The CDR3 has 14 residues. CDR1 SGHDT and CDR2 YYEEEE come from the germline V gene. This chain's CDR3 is CASSLRLASHEQYF. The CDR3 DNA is TGTGCCAGCAGCTTGAGACTAGCGTCCCACGAGCAGTACTTC.

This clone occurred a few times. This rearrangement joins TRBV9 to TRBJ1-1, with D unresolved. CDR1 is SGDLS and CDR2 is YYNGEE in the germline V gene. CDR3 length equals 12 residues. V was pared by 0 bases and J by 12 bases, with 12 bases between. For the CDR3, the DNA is TGTGCCAGCAGCGTAGGTTCAGGAGGGTCTTTCTTT. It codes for CASSVGSGGSFF. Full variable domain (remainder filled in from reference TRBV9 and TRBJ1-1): DSGVTQTPKHLITATGQRVTLRCSPRSGDLSVYWYQQSLDQGLQFLIQYYNGEERAKGNILERFSAQQFPDLHSELNLSSLELGDSALYFCASSVGSGGSFFGQGTRLTVV.

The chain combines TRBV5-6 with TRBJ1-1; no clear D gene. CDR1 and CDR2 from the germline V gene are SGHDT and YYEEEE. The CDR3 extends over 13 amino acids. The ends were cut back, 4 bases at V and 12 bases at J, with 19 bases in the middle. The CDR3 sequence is CASSQNTEGRTFF. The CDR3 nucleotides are TGTGCCAGCAGCCAAAACACAGAGGGTCGGACTTTCTTT.

This CDR3 is CASSLLLAGASDTQYF. CDR3 DNA sequence: TGTGCCAGCTCTCTCCTACTAGCGGGAGCTTCAGATACGCAGTATTTT. The rearrangement uses TRBV19 and TRBJ2-3; 11 bases are shared with TRBD2. Germline V lookup: CDR1 LNHDA, CDR2 SQIVND (reference sequence). V lost 9 bases, J lost 4 bases, and 12 bases stayed unmatched. This CDR3 has 16 amino acids.

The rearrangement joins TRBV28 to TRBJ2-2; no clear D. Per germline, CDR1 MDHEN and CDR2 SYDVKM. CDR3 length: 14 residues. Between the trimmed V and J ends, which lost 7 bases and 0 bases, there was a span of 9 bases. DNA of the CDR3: TGTGCCAGCACCTACGACACGAACACCGGGGAGCTGTTTTTT. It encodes CASTYDTNTGELFF.

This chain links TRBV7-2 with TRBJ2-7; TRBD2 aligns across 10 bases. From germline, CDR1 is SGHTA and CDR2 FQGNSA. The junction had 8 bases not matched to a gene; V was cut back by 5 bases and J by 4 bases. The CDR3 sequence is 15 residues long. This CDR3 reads CASSAWTSGPYEQYF. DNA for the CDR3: TGTGCCAGCAGCGCATGGACTAGCGGCCCTTACGAGCAGTACTTC.

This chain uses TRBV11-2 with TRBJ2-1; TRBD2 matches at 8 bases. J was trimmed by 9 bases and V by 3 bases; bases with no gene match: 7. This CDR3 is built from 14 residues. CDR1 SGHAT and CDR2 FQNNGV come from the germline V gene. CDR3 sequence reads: CASSFSPGGLEQFF. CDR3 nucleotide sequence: TGTGCCAGCAGCTTTTCCCCGGGAGGGCTTGAGCAGTTCTTC.

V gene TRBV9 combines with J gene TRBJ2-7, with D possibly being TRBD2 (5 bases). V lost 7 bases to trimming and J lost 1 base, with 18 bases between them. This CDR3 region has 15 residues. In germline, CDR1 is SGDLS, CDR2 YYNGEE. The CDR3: CASSKESGASYEQYF. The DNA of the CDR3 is TGTGCCAGCTCTAAAGAGAGCGGAGCTTCCTACGAGCAGTACTTC. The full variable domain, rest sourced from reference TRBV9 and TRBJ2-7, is DSGVTQTPKHLITATGQRVTLRCSPRSGDLSVYWYQQSLDQGLQFLIQYYNGEERAKGNILERFSAQQFPDLHSELNLSSLELGDSALYFCASSKESGASYEQYFGPGTRLTVT.

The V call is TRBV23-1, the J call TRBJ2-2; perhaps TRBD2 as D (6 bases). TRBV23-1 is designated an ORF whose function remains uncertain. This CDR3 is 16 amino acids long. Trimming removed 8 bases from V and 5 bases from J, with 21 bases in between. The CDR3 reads CASCLREDCGTGELFF. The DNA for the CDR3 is TGCGCCAGCTGCCTTAGGGAGGATTGTGGGACCGGGGAGCTGTTTTTT.

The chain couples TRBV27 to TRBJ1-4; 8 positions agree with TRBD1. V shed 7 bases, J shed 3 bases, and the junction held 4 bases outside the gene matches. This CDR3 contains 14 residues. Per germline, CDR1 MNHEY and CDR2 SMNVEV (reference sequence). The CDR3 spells CASTTGGANEKLFF. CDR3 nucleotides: TGTGCCAGCACAACAGGGGGAGCTAATGAAAAACTGTTTTTT.

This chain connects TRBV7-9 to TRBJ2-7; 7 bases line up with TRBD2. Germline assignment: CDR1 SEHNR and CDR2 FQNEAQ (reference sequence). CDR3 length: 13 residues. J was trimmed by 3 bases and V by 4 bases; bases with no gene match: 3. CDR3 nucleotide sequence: TGTGCCAGCAGCTCCGGACTAGTCTACGAGCAGTACTTC. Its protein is CASSSGLVYEQYF. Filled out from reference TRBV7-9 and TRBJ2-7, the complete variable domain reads DTGVSQNPRHKITKRGQNVTFRCDPISEHNRLYWYRQTLGQGPEFLTYFQNEAQLEKSRLLSDRFSAERPKGSFSTLEIQRTEQGDSAMYLCASSSGLVYEQYFGPGTRLTVT.

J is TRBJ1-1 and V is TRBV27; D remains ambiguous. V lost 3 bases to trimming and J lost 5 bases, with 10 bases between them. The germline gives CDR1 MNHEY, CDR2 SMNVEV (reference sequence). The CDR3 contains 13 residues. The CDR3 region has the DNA TGTGCCAGCAGTTTCACGGGGAGGACTGAAGCTTTCTTT. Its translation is CASSFTGRTEAFF.

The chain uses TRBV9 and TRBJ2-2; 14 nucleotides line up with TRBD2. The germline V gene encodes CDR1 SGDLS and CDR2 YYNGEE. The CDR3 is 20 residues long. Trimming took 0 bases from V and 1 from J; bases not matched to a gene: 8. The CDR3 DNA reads TGTGCCAGCAGCGTAGAGACGACTAGCGGGAGGGCAGAGAACACCGGGGAGCTGTTTTTT. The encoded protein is CASSVETTSGRAENTGELFF.

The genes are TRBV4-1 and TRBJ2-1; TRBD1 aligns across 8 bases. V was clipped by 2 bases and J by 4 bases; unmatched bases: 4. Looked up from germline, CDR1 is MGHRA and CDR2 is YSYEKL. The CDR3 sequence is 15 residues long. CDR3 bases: TGCGCCAGCAGCCAACCCCAGGGGGCATACAATGAGCAGTTCTTC. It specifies CASSQPQGAYNEQFF.

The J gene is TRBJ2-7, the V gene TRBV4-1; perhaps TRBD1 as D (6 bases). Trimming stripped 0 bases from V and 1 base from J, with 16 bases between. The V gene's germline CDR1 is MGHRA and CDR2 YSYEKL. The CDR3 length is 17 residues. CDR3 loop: CASSQDEETGLSYEQYF. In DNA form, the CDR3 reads TGCGCCAGCAGCCAAGATGAGGAAACAGGGCTTTCCTACGAGCAGTACTTC.

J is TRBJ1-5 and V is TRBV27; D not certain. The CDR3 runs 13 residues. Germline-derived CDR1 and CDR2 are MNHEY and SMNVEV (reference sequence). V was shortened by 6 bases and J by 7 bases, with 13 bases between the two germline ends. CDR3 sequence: CASRTSFGQPQHF. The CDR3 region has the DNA TGTGCCAGCAGGACCTCTTTCGGGCAGCCCCAGCATTTT.

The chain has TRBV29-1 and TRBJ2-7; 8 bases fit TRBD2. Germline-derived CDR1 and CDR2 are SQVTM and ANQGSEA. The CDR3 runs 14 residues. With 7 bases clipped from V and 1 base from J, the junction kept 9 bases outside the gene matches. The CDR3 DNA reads TGCAGCGCCCTCGGGGCGGGGGGATCCTACGAGCAGTACTTC. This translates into CSALGAGGSYEQYF.

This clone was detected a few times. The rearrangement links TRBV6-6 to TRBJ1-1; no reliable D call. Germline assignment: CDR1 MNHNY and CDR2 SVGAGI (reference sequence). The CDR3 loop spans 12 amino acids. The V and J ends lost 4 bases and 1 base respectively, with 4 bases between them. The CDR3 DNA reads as TGTGCCAGCAGTTGGGGGAACACTGAAGCTTTCTTT. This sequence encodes CASSWGNTEAFF.

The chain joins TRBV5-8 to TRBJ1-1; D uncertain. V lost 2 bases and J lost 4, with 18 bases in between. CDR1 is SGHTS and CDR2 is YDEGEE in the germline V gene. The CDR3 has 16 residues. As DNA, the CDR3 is TGTGCCAGCAGCTTAGACGGATATTTGGGTGGCACTGAAGCTTTCTTT. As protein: CASSLDGYLGGTEAFF.

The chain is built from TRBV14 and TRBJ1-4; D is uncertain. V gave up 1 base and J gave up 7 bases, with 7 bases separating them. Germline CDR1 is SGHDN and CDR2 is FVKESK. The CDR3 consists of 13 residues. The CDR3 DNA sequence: TGTGCCAGCAGCCAAGGGGGAATTGAAAAACTGTTTTTT. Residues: CASSQGGIEKLFF.

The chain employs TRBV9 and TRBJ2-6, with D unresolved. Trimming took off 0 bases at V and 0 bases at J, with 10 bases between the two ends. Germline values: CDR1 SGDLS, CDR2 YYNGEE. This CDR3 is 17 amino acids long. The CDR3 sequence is CASSVALGFSGANVLTF. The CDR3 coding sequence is TGTGCCAGCAGCGTAGCTTTGGGTTTCTCTGGGGCCAACGTCCTGACTTTC.